The 20 T cell receptor beta chains listed next were all sequenced from one sample in a study of tumor and adjacent non-tumor tissue in lung cancer. TCRbeta libraries were built with three rounds of nested PCR, modified from ARM-PCR. One entry per CDR3 protein, called by TCRdb with MiXCR from the multiplex PCR reads. In the table there are 200,000 or so distinct CDR3 sequences, approximately 74% of which are singletons. The template was RNA from unsorted bulk tissue. What was sequenced was lung tumor tissue. Every receptor here comes from a man between 60 and 70 years old with non-small cell lung cancer.

As concerns this clonotype: The conserved final phenylalanine or tryptophan is absent from the CDR3, which likely points to a read error. The chain combines TRBV6-5 with TRBJ2-7, with a weak D call TRBD1 (7 bases). This CDR3 region has 17 residues. The V end lost 5 bases, the J end lost 5 bases, and 25 bases lay between the germline ends. Germline V CDR1 and CDR2: MNHEY, SVGAGI. The DNA for the CDR3 is TGTGCCAGCAGTCGCCATCCCTCCTCGGGGGACAGTGACGAGCAGTACTTA. This codes for CASSRHPSSGDSDEQYL.

The chain links TRBV5-6 to TRBJ2-3, with a possible D match to TRBD1 (7 bases). Trimming took off 4 bases at V and 4 bases at J, with 13 bases between the two ends. From germline, CDR1 is SGHDT and CDR2 YYEEEE. The CDR3 length is 14 residues. The CDR3 DNA is TGTGCCAGCAGCCCTATCAGGGGGGCAGATACGCAGTATTTT. This sequence encodes CASSPIRGADTQYF.

Turning to this clonotype: Germline is not matched at one junction end, which may reflect a read error. The J gene is TRBJ1-4, the V gene TRBV12-3 or TRBV12-4, with unresolved D. This CDR3 region has 16 residues. This chain's CDR3 is CASRLAGLGFGEKLFF. The CDR3 bases are TGTGCCAGCCGTTTAGCAGGTTTAGGGTTCGGCGAAAAACTGTTTTTT.

This clonotype has only one observation. A much bigger clone sits one base away, suggesting this may be a read error. V is TRBV6-6 and J is TRBJ1-6; D possibly corresponds to TRBD1 (6 bases). This CDR3 spans 13 amino acids. Germline V lookup: CDR1 MNHNY, CDR2 SVGAGI (reference sequence). Trimming removed 8 bases from V and 6 bases from J, with 11 bases in between. In nucleotides, the CDR3 is TGTGCCAGCCGCCCGGGGGCTAATTCACCCCTCCACTTT. Translation: CASRPGANSPLHF.

To note about this clonotype: A much larger clone is a single base away; this may be a read error. The rearrangement joins TRBV4-2 to TRBJ1-6; 8 bases map to TRBD1. From germline, CDR1 is LGHNA and CDR2 YNFKEQ. CDR3 length: 15 residues. The J segment lost 8 bases and the V segment lost 0 bases, leaving 3 bases of the junction unmatched. The chain's CDR3 is CASSQDGDRYSPLHF. As DNA, the CDR3 is TGTGCCAGCAGCCAAGATGGGGACAGGTATTCACCCCTCCACTTT.

The chain combines TRBV24-1 with TRBJ1-2; D not certain. From germline, CDR1 is KGHDR and CDR2 SFDVKD. V was cut by 3 bases and J by 2 bases, with 9 bases left in between. The CDR3 length is 14 residues. CDR3 sequence (DNA): TGTGCCACCAGTGATGGTGCGGGGAACTATGGCTACACCTTC. Its protein product is CATSDGAGNYGYTF.

The chain employs TRBV28 and TRBJ2-2; no definite D call. Trimming removed 3 bases from V and 1 base from J, with 9 bases in between. CDR1 and CDR2 (germline): MDHEN, SYDVKM. The CDR3 is made up of 15 amino acids. CDR3 coding DNA: TGTGCCAGCAGTTTTTGGACGGGGAACACCGGGGAGCTGTTTTTT. Translated: CASSFWTGNTGELFF.

Notes on this clonotype: A much larger clonotype is one base distant, so this may be a read error. The chain carries TRBV29-1 and TRBJ1-2; perhaps TRBD1 as D (5 bases). Germline values: CDR1 SQVTM, CDR2 ANQGSEA. The CDR3 covers 10 residues. DNA of the CDR3: TGCCGCGCTGCAGGGAAGGGCTACACCTTC. It is translated as CRAAGKGYTF. The complete variable domain, with remaining parts taken from reference TRBV29-1 and TRBJ1-2, reads SAVISQKPSRDICQRGTSLTIQCQVDSQVTMMFWYRQQPGQSLTLIATANQGSEATYESGFVIDKFPISRPNLTFSTLTVSNMSPEDSSIYLCRAAGKGYTFGSGTRLTVV.

The chain joins TRBV20-1 to TRBJ2-7, with TRBD1 matching 7 bases. V lost 0 bases to trimming and J lost 2 bases; unmatched junction nucleotides: 10. Germline V CDR1 and CDR2: DFQATT, SNEGSKA (reference sequence). CDR3 length: 16 amino acids. The CDR3, as DNA: TGCAGTGCTAGAGATGATCGACAGGGTGCAACCTACGAGCAGTACTTC. Its protein product is CSARDDRQGATYEQYF.

V gene TRBV12-3 or TRBV12-4 combines with J gene TRBJ2-7, with TRBD2 matching 10 bases. The CDR3 is 16 amino acids. Trimming at V came to 8 bases and at J to 7 bases, leaving 17 bases not matched to a gene. CDR3 protein: CASSNAQPAGGREQYF. DNA of the CDR3: TGTGCCAGCTCAAACGCCCAACCAGCGGGAGGGCGAGAGCAGTACTTC.

A note on this clonotype: This may stem from a read error, because a much larger clone lies one nucleotide away. The V and J genes are TRBV29-1 and TRBJ2-3; no clear D gene. V lost 5 bases, J lost 2 bases, and 5 bases lay in between. This CDR3 spans 11 amino acids. CDR1 is SQVTM, CDR2 ANQGSEA, per germline. CDR3 region: CSVPITDTQYF. In DNA, the CDR3 is TGCAGCGTTCCAATCACAGATACGCAGTATTTT.

This clonotype was detected only a few times. The rearrangement joins TRBV5-1 to TRBJ2-2, with D uncertain. With 0 bases removed from V and 1 base from J, the gap between germline ends came to 10 bases. The CDR3 is made up of 16 amino acids. Germline V gives CDR1 SGHRS, CDR2 YFSETQ. The chain's CDR3 is CASSLGNQVNTGELFF. The CDR3, as DNA: TGCGCCAGCAGCTTGGGCAATCAGGTGAACACCGGGGAGCTGTTTTTT. The full variable domain, rest sourced from reference TRBV5-1 and TRBJ2-2, is KAGVTQTPRYLIKTRGQQVTLSCSPISGHRSVSWYQQTPGQGLQFLFEYFSETQRNKGNFPGRFSGRQFSNSRSEMNVSTLELGDSALYLCASSLGNQVNTGELFFGEGSRLTVL.

The table lists this clonotype with many counts. V gene TRBV4-2 combines with J gene TRBJ2-3; the D is unclear. V lost 5 bases to trimming and J lost 0 bases, with 12 bases between them. CDR3 length: 15 residues. CDR1 and CDR2 from the germline V gene are LGHNA and YNFKEQ. Here the CDR3 reads CASSSRPTSTDTQYF. The CDR3 DNA reads as TGTGCCAGCAGCTCACGTCCGACTAGCACAGATACGCAGTATTTT.

The J gene is TRBJ2-1, the V gene TRBV7-9, with 11 bases that match TRBD1. The CDR3 covers 18 residues. J was trimmed by 8 bases and V by 4 bases; bases with no gene match: 16. CDR1 is SEHNR, CDR2 FQNEAQ, per germline (reference sequence). CDR3 sequence reads: CASSSGTGGREAEHEQFF. CDR3 bases: TGTGCCAGCAGCTCCGGGACAGGGGGAAGGGAAGCCGAGCATGAGCAGTTCTTC.

The rearrangement joins TRBV7-9 to TRBJ1-4; 9 positions match TRBD1. V shed 0 bases and J 4 bases; nucleotides not matched to a gene: 3. In germline, CDR1 is SEHNR, CDR2 FQNEAQ (reference sequence). The CDR3 loop spans 16 amino acids. The CDR3 loop reads CASSLAGTGRNEKLFF. In nucleotides, the CDR3 is TGTGCCAGCAGCTTAGCCGGGACAGGGCGTAATGAAAAACTGTTTTTT.

The table lists this clonotype with a few counts. The V and J genes are TRBV5-5 and TRBJ2-5; D uncertain. The V gene's germline CDR1 is SGHKS and CDR2 YYEKEE (reference sequence). V gave up 1 base and J gave up 1 base, with 5 bases separating them. The CDR3 runs 13 residues. The chain's CDR3 is CASSLLGQETQYF. Written as DNA, the CDR3 is TGTGCCAGCAGCTTGCTGGGCCAAGAGACCCAGTACTTC.

This clonotype has a count of ten or more. The chain is built from TRBV20-1 and TRBJ2-5, with a possible D match to TRBD2 (6 bases). The length of the CDR3 is 13 residues. The germline gives CDR1 DFQATT, CDR2 SNEGSKA (reference sequence). Trimming pared 7 bases from V and 1 base from J, leaving 13 bases between. CDR3: CSVTGTPQETQYF. CDR3 DNA sequence: TGCAGTGTCACCGGGACTCCCCAAGAGACCCAGTACTTC.

This chain connects TRBV20-1 to TRBJ1-1; possibly TRBD1 for D (6 bases). Germline V lookup: CDR1 DFQATT, CDR2 SNEGSKA (reference sequence). The CDR3 loop spans 12 amino acids. The CDR3 region has the DNA TGCAGAGCCACCGGACAGATCACTGAAGCTTTCTTT. It specifies CRATGQITEAFF.

This clonotype was counted at least ten times. The V and J genes are TRBV11-3 and TRBJ2-2; 7 positions agree with TRBD1. CDR1 is SGHNT and CDR2 is YENEEA in the germline V gene. The junction had 8 bases not matched to a gene; V was cut back by 5 bases and J by 5 bases. This CDR3 has 15 amino acids. CDR3 region: CASSPQGSGTGELFF. For the CDR3, the DNA is TGTGCCAGCAGCCCACAGGGGAGTGGGACCGGGGAGCTGTTTTTT.

A word on this clonotype: At one boundary the junction diverges from the germline segment, which might be a read error. The J gene is TRBJ1-2, the V gene TRBV12-3 or TRBV12-4, with D possibly being TRBD1 (6 bases). The CDR3 runs 13 residues. The CDR3, as DNA: TGTGCCAGCAGGTACAGGGACCTCTATGGCTACAACTTC. Its translation: CASRYRDLYGYNF.